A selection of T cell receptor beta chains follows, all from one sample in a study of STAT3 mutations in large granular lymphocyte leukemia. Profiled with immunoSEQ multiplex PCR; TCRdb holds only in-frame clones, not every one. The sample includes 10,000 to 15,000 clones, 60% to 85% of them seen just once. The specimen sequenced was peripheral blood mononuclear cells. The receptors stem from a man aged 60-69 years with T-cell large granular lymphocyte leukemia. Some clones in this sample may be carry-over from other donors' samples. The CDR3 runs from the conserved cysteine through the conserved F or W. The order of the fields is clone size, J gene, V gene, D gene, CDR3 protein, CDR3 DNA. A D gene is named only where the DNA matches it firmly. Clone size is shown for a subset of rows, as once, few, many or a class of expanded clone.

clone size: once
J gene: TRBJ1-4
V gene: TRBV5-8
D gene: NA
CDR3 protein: CASSRGRETEKLFF
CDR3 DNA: TGTGCCAGCAGCCGAGGCCGGGAGACTGAAAAACTGTTTTTT

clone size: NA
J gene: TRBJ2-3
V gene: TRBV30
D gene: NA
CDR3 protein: CAWSVAGTQYF
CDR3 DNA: TGTGCCTGGAGTGTCGCGGGGACGCAGTATTTT

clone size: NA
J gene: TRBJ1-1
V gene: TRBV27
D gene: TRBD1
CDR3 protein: CASSFGDRGESEAFF
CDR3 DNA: TGTGCCAGCAGTTTTGGGGACAGGGGGGAGAGTGAAGCTTTCTTT

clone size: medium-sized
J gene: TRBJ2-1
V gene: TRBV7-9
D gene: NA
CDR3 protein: CASSAMSSYNEQFF
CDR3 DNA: TGTGCCAGCAGCGCCATGAGCTCCTACAATGAGCAGTTCTTC

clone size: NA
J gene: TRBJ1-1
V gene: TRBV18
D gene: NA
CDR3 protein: CASSPGGANTEAFF
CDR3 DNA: TGTGCCAGCTCACCAGGGGGGGCTAACACTGAAGCTTTCTTT

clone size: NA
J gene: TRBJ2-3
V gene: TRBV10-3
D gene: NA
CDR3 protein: CAIRMDRGADTQYF
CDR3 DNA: TGTGCCATCAGGATGGACAGAGGAGCAGATACGCAGTATTTT

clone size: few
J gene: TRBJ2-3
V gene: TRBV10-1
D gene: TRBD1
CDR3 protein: CASSELGQGGTDTQYF
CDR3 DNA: TGCGCCAGCAGTGAGCTTGGACAGGGAGGTACAGATACGCAGTATTTT

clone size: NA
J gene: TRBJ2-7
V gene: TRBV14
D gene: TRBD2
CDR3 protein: CASSQEGLGSYEQYF
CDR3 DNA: TGTGCCAGCAGCCAAGAAGGACTAGGCTCCTACGAGCAGTACTTC

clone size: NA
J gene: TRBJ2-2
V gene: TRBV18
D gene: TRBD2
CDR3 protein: CASSLGTSGNTGELFF
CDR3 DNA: TGTGCCAGCTCACTCGGGACTAGCGGGAACACCGGGGAGCTGTTTTTT

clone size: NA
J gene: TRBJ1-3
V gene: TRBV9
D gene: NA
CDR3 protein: CASSVRVSGNTIYF
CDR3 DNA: TGTGCCAGCAGCGTTCGGGTCTCTGGAAACACCATATATTTT

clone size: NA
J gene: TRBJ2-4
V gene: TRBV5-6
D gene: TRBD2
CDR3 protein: CASSLDSGRVTNIQYF
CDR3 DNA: TGTGCCAGCAGCTTGGACAGCGGGAGGGTTACAAACATTCAGTACTTT

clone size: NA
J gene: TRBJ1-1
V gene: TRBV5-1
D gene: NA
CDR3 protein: CASSLEASLNTEAFF
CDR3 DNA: TGCGCCAGCAGCTTGGAGGCCAGTTTGAACACTGAAGCTTTCTTT

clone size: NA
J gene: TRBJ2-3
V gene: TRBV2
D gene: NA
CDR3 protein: CASSEGQARTDFTDTQYF
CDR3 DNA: TGTGCCAGCAGTGAAGGCCAGGCGAGGACAGATTTCACAGATACGCAGTATTTT

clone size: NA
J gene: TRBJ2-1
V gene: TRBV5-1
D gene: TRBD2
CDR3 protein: CASSLGNSGSDEQFF
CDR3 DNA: TGCGCCAGCAGCTTGGGGAATAGCGGGAGTGATGAGCAGTTCTTC

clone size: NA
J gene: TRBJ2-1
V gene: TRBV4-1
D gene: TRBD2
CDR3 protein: CASSQEFRSSGSYNEQFF
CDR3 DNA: TGCGCCAGCAGCCAAGAGTTTCGGTCTAGCGGCTCCTACAATGAGCAGTTCTTC

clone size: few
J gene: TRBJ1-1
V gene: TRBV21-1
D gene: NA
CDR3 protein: CASSGKRSEAFF
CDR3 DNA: TGTGCCAGCAGCGGGAAAAGGTCTGAAGCTTTCTTT

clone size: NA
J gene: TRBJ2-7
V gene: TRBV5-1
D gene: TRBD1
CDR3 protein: CASSPKGQGHEQYF
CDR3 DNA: TGCGCCAGCAGCCCAAAAGGACAGGGCCACGAGCAGTACTTC

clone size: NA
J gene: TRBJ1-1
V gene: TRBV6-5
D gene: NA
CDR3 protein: CASSYSSTRMNTEAFF
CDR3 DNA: TGTGCCAGCAGTTACTCGTCCACACGCATGAACACTGAAGCTTTCTTT

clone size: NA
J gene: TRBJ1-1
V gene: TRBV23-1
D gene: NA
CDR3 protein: CASSQPESRPDTEAFF
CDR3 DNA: TGCGCCAGCAGTCAGCCCGAGTCCCGGCCGGACACTGAAGCTTTCTTT

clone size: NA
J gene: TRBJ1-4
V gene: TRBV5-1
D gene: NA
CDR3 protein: CASSSGLGDEKLFF
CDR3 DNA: TGCGCCAGCAGCTCGGGGTTGGGGGATGAAAAACTGTTTTTT

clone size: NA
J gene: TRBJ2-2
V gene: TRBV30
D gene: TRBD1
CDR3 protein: CAWGWGQGARTGELFF
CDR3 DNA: TGTGCCTGGGGTTGGGGACAGGGGGCGAGGACCGGGGAGCTGTTTTTT

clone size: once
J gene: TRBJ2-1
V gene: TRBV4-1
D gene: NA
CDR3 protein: CASSQGVSGTYNEQFF
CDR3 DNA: TGCGCCAGCAGCCAAGGGGTATCCGGAACCTACAATGAGCAGTTCTTC

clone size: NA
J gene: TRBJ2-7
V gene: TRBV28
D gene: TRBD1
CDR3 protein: CASSPGQGQVF
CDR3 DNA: TGTGCCAGCAGTCCCGGACAGGGTCAAGTCTTC

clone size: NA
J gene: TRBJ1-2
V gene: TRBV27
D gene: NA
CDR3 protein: CASTPAGNNYGYTF
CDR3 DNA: TGTGCCAGCACCCCGGCGGGTAACAACTATGGCTACACCTTC

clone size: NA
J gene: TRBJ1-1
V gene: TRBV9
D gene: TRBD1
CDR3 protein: CASSAQGVNTEAFF
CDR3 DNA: TGTGCCAGCAGCGCCCAGGGGGTTAACACTGAAGCTTTCTTT